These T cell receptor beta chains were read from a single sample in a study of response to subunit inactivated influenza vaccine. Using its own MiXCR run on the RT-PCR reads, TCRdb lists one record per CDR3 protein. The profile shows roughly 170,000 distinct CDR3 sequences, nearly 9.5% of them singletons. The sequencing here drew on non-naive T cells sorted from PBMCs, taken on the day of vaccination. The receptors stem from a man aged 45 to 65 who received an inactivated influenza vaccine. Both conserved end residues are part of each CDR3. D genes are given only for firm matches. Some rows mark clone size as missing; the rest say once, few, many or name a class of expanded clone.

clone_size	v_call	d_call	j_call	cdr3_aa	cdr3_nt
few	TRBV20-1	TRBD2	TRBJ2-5	CSARRLAGAIQETQYF	TGCAGTGCTAGACGGCTAGCGGGAGCAATACAAGAGACCCAGTACTTC
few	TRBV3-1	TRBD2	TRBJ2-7	CASSQGGGEQYF	TGTGCCAGCAGCCAAGGCGGGGGCGAGCAGTACTTC
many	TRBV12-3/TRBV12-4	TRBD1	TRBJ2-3	CASTSGDRGATDTQYF	TGTGCCAGCACCTCGGGGGACAGGGGGGCGACAGATACGCAGTATTTT
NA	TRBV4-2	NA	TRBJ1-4	CASSSRAPPNEKLFF	TGTGCCAGCAGCTCACGGGCTCCCCCTAATGAAAAACTGTTTTTT
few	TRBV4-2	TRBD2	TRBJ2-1	CASSPPERGNYNEQFF	TGTGCCAGCAGCCCCCCCGAGCGGGGGAACTACAATGAGCAGTTCTTC
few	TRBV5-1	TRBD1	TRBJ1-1	CASPPGEGADTEAFF	TGCGCCAGCCCCCCCGGCGAGGGGGCAGACACTGAAGCTTTCTTT
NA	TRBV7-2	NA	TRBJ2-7	CASSLDSGQTYEQYF	TGTGCCAGCAGCTTAGACAGTGGGCAAACCTACGAGCAGTACTTC
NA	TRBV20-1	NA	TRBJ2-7	CSAIRESSYEQYF	TGCAGTGCTATCAGGGAAAGCTCCTACGAGCAGTACTTC
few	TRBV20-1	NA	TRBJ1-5	CSAETAGVQPQHF	TGCAGTGCTGAGACGGCAGGGGTTCAGCCCCAGCATTTT
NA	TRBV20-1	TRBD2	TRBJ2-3	CSASRASGSTDTQYF	TGCAGTGCTAGTCGGGCTAGCGGAAGCACAGATACGCAGTATTTT
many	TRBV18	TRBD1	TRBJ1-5	CASSPNQGAGQPQHF	TGTGCCAGCTCTCCTAATCAGGGGGCTGGTCAGCCCCAGCATTTT
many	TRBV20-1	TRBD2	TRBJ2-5	CSALGLAGTQYF	TGCAGTGCCCTTGGACTAGCCGGAACCCAGTACTTC
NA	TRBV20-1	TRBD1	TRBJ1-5	CCARTRGLFGNQPQHF	TGCTGTGCTAGAACCAGGGGGCTTTTTGGCAATCAGCCCCAGCATTTT
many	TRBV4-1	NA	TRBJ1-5	CASSQVQANQPQHF	TGCGCCAGCAGCCAAGTCCAGGCGAATCAGCCCCAGCATTTT
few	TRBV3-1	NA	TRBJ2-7	CASSQGLTKSYEQYF	TGTGCCAGCAGCCAAGGACTAACCAAGTCCTACGAGCAGTACTTC
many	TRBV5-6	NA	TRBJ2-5	CASSFRSWRGQETQYF	TGTGCCAGCAGCTTTCGGTCTTGGCGGGGACAAGAGACCCAGTACTTC